This T cell receptor (beta chain) came from a study of blood T cell repertoires in COVID-19. This clone was detected once. The V segment lost 1 base and the J segment 10 bases; nucleotides outside the gene matches: 13. Germline V CDR1 and CDR2: LGHDT, YNNKEL (reference sequence). CDR3 length equals 15 residues. The data were produced by immunoSEQ multiplex PCR, yet TCRdb's version contains in-frame clones alone and is incomplete. The table has some 300,000 clones, around 87% seen once; the top ten hold over 3.5%. This rearrangement joins TRBV3-1 (or the pseudogene TRBV3-2) to TRBJ2-7; 7 bases are a match to TRBD1. This receptor was taken from a woman in her late teens or twenties with acute COVID-19. Sequencing used PBMCs or T cells enriched from blood (not recorded which). This chain's CDR3 is CASSQAYRGSHVQYF. The CDR3 bases are TGTGCCAGCAGCCAAGCTTACAGGGGTTCTCACGTCCAGTACTTC.